Shown below are 21 T cell receptor beta chains from a single sample sequenced in a study of molecular identifiers for immune sequencing clone quantification. TCRdb passed the PCR reads through MiXCR, listing each CDR3 protein once. The table shows about 640,000 distinct CDR3 sequences, with 20% occurring only once. The material sequenced was naive CD8+ T cells from blood, with Jurkat cell RNA spiked in. Subset given: FACS-sorted CD8+CD4-CCR7+CD45RA+ naive T cells. These receptors were collected from a human donor in good health. Some libraries in this study had Jurkat cell RNA spiked in.

V is TRBV12-3 or TRBV12-4 and J is TRBJ2-1, with D uncertain. V was trimmed by 3 bases and J by 5 bases, leaving 14 bases between them. The CDR3 extends over 15 amino acids. The CDR3 bases are TGTGCCAGCAGTTTCTCTGACGGCGGAGACAATGAGCAGTTCTTC. Its protein is CASSFSDGGDNEQFF.

This clonotype was seen more than once but under ten times. The junction differs from germline at one of its ends, possibly a read error. The CDR3 DNA reads TGTGCCGGCAGGAGCCTACAGGGGGGTAGCAATCAGCCCCAGCATTTT. Protein product: CAGRSLQGGSNQPQHF. The chain has TRBV27 and TRBJ1-5, with TRBD1 matching 8 bases. The CDR3 is 16 residues long. Germline values: CDR1 MNHEY, CDR2 SMNVEV (reference sequence).

About this clonotype: A clone one base away is much larger, so this may be a read error. The rearrangement uses TRBV2 and TRBJ2-7, with D hard to call. Trimming took off 8 bases at V and 0 bases at J, with 8 bases between the two ends. The V gene's germline CDR1 is SNHLY and CDR2 FYNNEI. This CDR3 has 12 residues. This CDR3 is CASARNSYEQYF. CDR3 bases: TGTGCCAGCGCGAGGAACTCCTACGAGCAGTACTTC.

This clonotype was observed many times. The V call is TRBV27, the J call TRBJ2-3; D call uncertain. CDR1 and CDR2 from the germline V gene are MNHEY and SMNVEV (reference sequence). V was cut by 3 bases and J by 0 bases, with 7 bases left in between. The CDR3 sequence is 14 residues long. The DNA of the CDR3 is TGTGCCAGCAGTTTTTCGGATAGCACAGATACGCAGTATTTT. Its translation: CASSFSDSTDTQYF.

About this clonotype: Sequence at one end of the junction differs from germline and may be a read error. The chain recombines TRBV6-1 with TRBJ2-1, with D possibly matching TRBD1 (5 bases). CDR3 length: 14 residues. CDR1 is MNHNS and CDR2 is SASEGT in the germline V gene. The CDR3 here is CACRVGYTYNEQFF. In nucleotides, the CDR3 is TGTGCCTGCAGGGTAGGGTATACCTACAATGAGCAGTTCTTC.

The chain employs TRBV12-3 or TRBV12-4 and TRBJ2-3; the D gene is possibly TRBD2 (6 bases). The CDR3 contains 14 residues. V was clipped by 5 bases and J by 4 bases, with 13 bases between them. CDR3 loop: CASSPWGGSDTQYF. The CDR3 coding sequence is TGTGCCAGCAGTCCTTGGGGAGGTTCAGATACGCAGTATTTT.

This clonotype was recorded many times. The chain carries TRBV20-1 and TRBJ2-7; D is unclear. The CDR3 totals 12 residues. Germline V gene sequence: CDR1 DFQATT, CDR2 SNEGSKA (reference sequence). The V end was cut by 3 bases, the J end by 0 bases, with 6 bases between. CDR3 sequence reads: CSASENSYEQYF. CDR3 bases: TGCAGTGCTAGCGAGAACTCCTACGAGCAGTACTTC.

This clonotype has a count of ten or more. The chain has TRBV27 and TRBJ2-7; 9 nucleotides agree with TRBD1. Germline lookup yields CDR1 MNHEY and CDR2 SMNVEV (reference sequence). The V gene end was trimmed by 6 bases and the J gene end by 3 bases; junction bases not matched to a gene: 9. The CDR3 has 15 residues. CDR3 residues: CASRVTGGYGYEQYF. CDR3 DNA sequence: TGTGCCAGCAGAGTCACAGGGGGCTATGGCTACGAGCAGTACTTC.

In the case of this clonotype: A much more abundant neighbour one base away suggests this may be a read error. The chain recombines TRBV14 with TRBJ2-1; no firm D call. The CDR3 runs 15 residues. Germline CDR1 SGHDN, CDR2 FVKESK. Trimming removed 1 base at V and 3 bases at J, with 10 bases between. This chain's CDR3 is CASSQARSFYNEQFF. The CDR3 coding sequence is TGTGCCAGCAGCCAAGCACGGAGCTTCTACAATGAGCAGTTCTTC.

This clonotype was seen repeatedly, ten times or more. This chain links TRBV5-1 with TRBJ2-1, with D maybe TRBD2 (5 bases). The CDR3 sequence is 16 residues long. Germline CDR1 reads SGHRS; CDR2 reads YFSETQ. Trimming cost V 0 bases and J 0 bases, with 10 bases left between them. CDR3 sequence (DNA): TGCGCCAGCAGCTTGGATCTGGGGAGCTCCTACAATGAGCAGTTCTTC. It encodes CASSLDLGSSYNEQFF.

There are a few counts of this clonotype. A clone one base away is much larger, so this may be a read error. This chain joins TRBV20-1 and TRBJ2-7, with no clear D. The CDR3 consists of 13 residues. Looked up from germline, CDR1 is DFQATT and CDR2 is SNEGSKA (reference sequence). The CDR3: CSARSWNSYKQYF. The CDR3 DNA reads TGCAGTGCTAGGTCGTGGAACTCCTACAAGCAGTACTTC.

This clonotype was counted many times. V is TRBV29-1 and J is TRBJ2-1; a weak D match, TRBD1 (7 bases). CDR1 SQVTM and CDR2 ANQGSEA come from the germline V gene. The V end lost 3 bases, the J end lost 7 bases, and 13 bases lay between the germline ends. The CDR3 is 13 amino acids. CDR3 sequence: CSVDYAGGNEQFF. CDR3 nucleotide sequence: TGCAGCGTTGATTACGCAGGGGGGAATGAGCAGTTCTTC.

Concerning this clonotype itself: This may come from a read error, since a much larger clone is one base off. The CDR3 does not close with the conserved phenylalanine or tryptophan, likely indicating a read error. V and J are TRBV6-5 and TRBJ1-1; 12 positions agree with TRBD1. Looked up from germline, CDR1 is MNHEY and CDR2 is SVGAGI. The CDR3 is 20 amino acids. V shed 6 bases, J shed 1 base, and the junction held 18 bases outside the gene matches. The CDR3 loop is CASSSHPTGTGGSKNTEAFS. The CDR3 nucleotides are TGTGCCAGCAGCTCCCACCCCACCGGGACAGGGGGCTCAAAGAACACTGAAGCTTTCTCT.

Note on this clonotype: Being one base from a much bigger clone, this may be a read error. V usage is TRBV15 and J usage is TRBJ2-2, with D hard to call. Germline V gene data show CDR1 as LNHNV and CDR2 as YYDKDF (reference sequence). This CDR3 region has 14 residues. In nucleotides, the CDR3 is TGTGTCACCAGCAGAGTCGTGGGCACCGGGGAGCTGTTTTTT. Amino acid sequence: CVTSRVVGTGELFF.

In this sample, this clonotype turned up many times. This chain connects TRBV11-3 to TRBJ2-7, with 11 bases identical to TRBD2. Per germline, CDR1 SGHNT and CDR2 YENEEA. The CDR3 sequence is 15 residues long. With V trimmed by 4 bases and J by 4 bases, 6 bases remained unmatched. CDR3 in amino acids: CASSSHSGREYEQYF. The CDR3 DNA follows: TGTGCCAGCAGCTCCCATAGCGGGAGGGAGTACGAGCAGTACTTC.

Notes on this clonotype: Just one base apart from a much larger clone, this may be a read error. Written as DNA, the CDR3 is TGTGCCTGGGATACCGGGACAGAGGGAGAAAAACTGTTTTTT. This codes for CAWDTGTEGEKLFF. The gene calls are TRBV30 and TRBJ1-4; 7 bases are shared with TRBD1. After removal of 5 bases from V and 8 bases from J, the junction contained 11 bases not matched to a gene. Looked up from germline, CDR1 is GTSNPN and CDR2 is SVGIG (reference sequence). The CDR3 spans 14 residues.

In its sample, this clonotype was seen a few times. J is TRBJ2-5 and V is TRBV7-6; no clear D gene. The length of the CDR3 is 15 residues. Trimming left V 2 bases short and J 2 bases short, with 12 bases between. CDR1 SGHVS and CDR2 FNYEAQ come from the germline V gene. The DNA of the CDR3 is TGTGCCAGCAGCTTAACGTTCCGGGTTCAAGAGACCCAGTACTTC. As protein: CASSLTFRVQETQYF. The whole variable domain, remainder taken from reference TRBV7-6 and TRBJ2-5, is GAGVSQSPRYKVTKRGQDVALRCDPISGHVSLYWYRQALGQGPEFLTYFNYEAQQDKSGLPNDRFSAERPEGSISTLTIQRTEQRDSAMYRCASSLTFRVQETQYFGPGTRLLVL.

This clonotype was seen at least ten times. CDR3 in amino acids: CSVEAGFIADTQYF. In DNA form, the CDR3 reads TGCAGCGTTGAGGCAGGGTTCATAGCAGATACGCAGTATTTT. V usage is TRBV29-1 and J usage is TRBJ2-3; the D gene is possibly TRBD1 (5 bases). In germline, CDR1 is SQVTM, CDR2 ANQGSEA. This CDR3 comprises 14 residues. Trimming pared 3 bases from V and 4 bases from J, leaving 14 bases between.

This clonotype was seen more than once but under ten times. The chain uses TRBV10-3 and TRBJ2-2, with 7 bases fitting TRBD2. Trimming took 0 bases from V and 1 from J; bases not matched to a gene: 5. The CDR3 length is 17 residues. Germline CDR1 is ENHRY and CDR2 is SYGVKD. The CDR3 reads CAISESAASGNTGELFF. CDR3 coding DNA: TGTGCCATCAGTGAGTCTGCGGCTAGCGGGAACACCGGGGAGCTGTTTTTT.

As regards this clonotype: A much bigger clone sits one base away, suggesting this may be a read error. No conserved phenylalanine or tryptophan is present at the end of the CDR3, so a read error is the likely explanation. The rearrangement links TRBV4-3 to TRBJ1-2, with D possibly TRBD1 on 6 matching bases. The CDR3 spans 19 residues. Germline CDR1 LGHNA, CDR2 YSLEER. Trimming took off 1 base at V and 1 base at J, with 22 bases between the two ends. The CDR3 region is CASSQGAFGGIILNYGYTS. CDR3 in DNA: TGCGCCAGCAGCCAAGGTGCATTTGGGGGCATCATTCTTAACTATGGCTACACCTCC.

This clonotype was seen at least ten times. The rearrangement links TRBV19 to TRBJ2-1; D is unresolved. The CDR3 length is 15 residues. Trimming took 3 bases from V and 2 from J, leaving 11 bases between them. Per the germline V gene, CDR1 is LNHDA and CDR2 is SQIVND (reference sequence). DNA for the CDR3: TGTGCCAGTAGTATTGGAACTTTCACCTACAATGAGCAGTTCTTC. Its translation: CASSIGTFTYNEQFF.